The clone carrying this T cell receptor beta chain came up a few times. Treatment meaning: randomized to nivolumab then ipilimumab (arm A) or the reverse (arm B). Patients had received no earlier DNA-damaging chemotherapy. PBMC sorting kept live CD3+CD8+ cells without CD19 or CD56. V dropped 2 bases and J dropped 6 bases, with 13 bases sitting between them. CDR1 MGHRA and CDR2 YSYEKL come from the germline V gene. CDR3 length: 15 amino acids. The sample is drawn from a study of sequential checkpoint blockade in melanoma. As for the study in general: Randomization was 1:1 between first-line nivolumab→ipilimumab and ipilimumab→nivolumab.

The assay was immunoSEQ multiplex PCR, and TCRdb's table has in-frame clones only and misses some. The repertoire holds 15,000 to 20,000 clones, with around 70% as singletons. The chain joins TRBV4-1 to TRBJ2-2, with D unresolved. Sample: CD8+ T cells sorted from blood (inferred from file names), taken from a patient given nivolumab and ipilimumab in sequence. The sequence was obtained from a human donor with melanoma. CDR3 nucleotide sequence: TGCGCCAGCAGCCAATTGTCGAGTACGGCCGGGGAGCTGTTTTTT. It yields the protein CASSQLSSTAGELFF.